Presented here are 20 T cell receptor beta chains from one specimen sequenced in a study of T cell repertoires in cytomegalovirus infection (dated by TCRdb to about 2019). The treatment or condition label, as the study defines it: in vitro stimulation with specific CMV peptide epitopes to enrich CMV-specific T cells. For these TCRs, the target antigens are not known. Sequencing relied on an Illumina HiSeq 1500. TCRdb cleaned the public reads at Q25 with fastp, built clones with MiXCR and kept in-frame beta chains. A single entry per CDR3 protein holds the most common genes and DNA from its merged rows. This sample is represented by about 330,000 distinct CDR3 sequences; about 35% of them were singletons. The ten largest clones represent approximately 15% of the sample. The material was cultured PBMCs, obtained from culture after CMV antigen stimulation. These receptors were collected from a human donor in good health (CMV status not recorded). Some clones in this sample may be carry-over from other donors' samples.

The chain is built from TRBV28 and TRBJ2-3; TRBD2 aligns across 9 bases. CDR1 and CDR2 from the germline V gene are MDHEN and SYDVKM. The length of the CDR3 is 16 residues. V lost 7 bases, J lost 2 bases, and 10 bases stayed unmatched. The CDR3 here is CASMDRLAGTTDTQYF. CDR3 nucleotide sequence: TGTGCCAGCATGGACCGCCTAGCGGGAACCACAGATACGCAGTATTTT.

The chain joins TRBV7-9 to TRBJ2-1; 10 nucleotides line up with TRBD2. Germline CDR1 SEHNR, CDR2 FQNEAQ (reference sequence). The CDR3 loop spans 16 amino acids. Trimming took 3 bases from V and 6 from J; bases not matched to a gene: 8. The CDR3 reads CASSLGAGTSANEQFF. The CDR3 DNA reads as TGTGCCAGCAGCTTGGGCGCCGGGACTAGCGCCAATGAGCAGTTCTTC.

The table lists this clonotype with a few counts. The rearrangement joins TRBV29-1 to TRBJ2-7; D perhaps matches TRBD2 (5 bases). Germline V gives CDR1 SQVTM, CDR2 ANQGSEA. V lost 6 bases to trimming and J lost 0 bases, with 12 bases between them. The CDR3 sequence is 13 residues long. The CDR3 reads CSVGSGISYEQYF. As DNA, the CDR3 is TGCAGCGTGGGCTCGGGGATCTCCTACGAGCAGTACTTC.

This clonotype was counted a few times. J is TRBJ2-3 and V is TRBV7-2; 7 nucleotides align to TRBD2. The length of the CDR3 is 16 residues. The V gene's germline CDR1 is SGHTA and CDR2 FQGNSA. V lost 4 bases to trimming and J lost 0 bases; unmatched junction nucleotides: 7. In nucleotides, the CDR3 is TGTGCCAGCAGCTCCACCGGGACTACTAGCACAGATACGCAGTATTTT. This gives the protein CASSSTGTTSTDTQYF.

The chain is built from TRBV7-9 and TRBJ1-3; D gene ambiguous. Per germline, CDR1 SEHNR and CDR2 FQNEAQ (reference sequence). The CDR3 length is 19 residues. The germline V and J ends were trimmed by 2 bases and 0 bases, with 20 bases remaining between them. The CDR3 region has the DNA TGTGCCAGCAGCTTATACAGCCAGACAAGCATACACTCTGGAAACACCATATATTTT. It yields the protein CASSLYSQTSIHSGNTIYF.

This clonotype was observed a single time. The chain has TRBV29-1 and TRBJ2-6, with a weak D call TRBD1 (5 bases). The CDR3 runs to 19 residues. V was shortened by 6 bases and J by 2 bases, with 26 bases between the two germline ends. The germline CDR1 and CDR2 sequences are SQVTM and ANQGSEA. Here the CDR3 reads CSVPLRRNKMDTGANVLTF. The CDR3 region has the DNA TGCAGCGTGCCCCTCCGTCGTAATAAAATGGACACTGGGGCCAACGTCCTGACTTTC.

A few counts support this clonotype. The rearrangement links TRBV2 to TRBJ2-7; maybe TRBD2 (6 bases). Germline CDR1 is SNHLY and CDR2 is FYNNEI. This CDR3 contains 14 residues. The V end was cut by 9 bases, the J end by 0 bases, with 15 bases between. The CDR3 region is CARGLGGTSYEQYF. CDR3 DNA sequence: TGTGCCAGGGGCCTTGGCGGGACCTCCTACGAGCAGTACTTC.

The J gene is TRBJ2-2, the V gene TRBV7-9; the match to TRBD2 covers 8 bases. The germline V gene encodes CDR1 SEHNR and CDR2 FQNEAQ (reference sequence). This CDR3 has 17 residues. Trimming cost V 4 bases and J 5 bases; bases outside gene matches: 12. CDR3: CASSSTRAGGRTGELFF. In nucleotides, the CDR3 is TGTGCCAGCAGCTCCACTAGGGCGGGAGGAAGGACCGGGGAGCTGTTTTTT. The complete variable domain, with remaining parts taken from reference TRBV7-9 and TRBJ2-2, reads DTGVSQNPRHKITKRGQNVTFRCDPISEHNRLYWYRQTLGQGPEFLTYFQNEAQLEKSRLLSDRFSAERPKGSFSTLEIQRTEQGDSAMYLCASSSTRAGGRTGELFFGEGSRLTVL.

The V call is TRBV7-9, the J call TRBJ1-6; weak D call: TRBD1 (5 bases). The germline CDR1 and CDR2 sequences are SEHNR and FQNEAQ (reference sequence). The CDR3 loop spans 14 amino acids. The V and J ends lost 4 bases and 10 bases respectively, with 14 bases between them. The CDR3 nucleotides are TGTGCCAGCAGCTCCCAGGGAGAGGCGTCACCCCTCCACTTT. Protein: CASSSQGEASPLHF.

This chain joins TRBV7-8 and TRBJ2-3, with TRBD2 matching over 13 bases. V dropped 5 bases and J dropped 5; count of bases not matched to a gene: 7. Germline CDR1 is SGHVS and CDR2 is FQNEAQ. This CDR3 comprises 16 residues. CDR3 protein: CASSPRLAGGEDTQYF. CDR3 nucleotide sequence: TGTGCCAGCAGCCCCCGACTAGCGGGAGGAGAAGATACGCAGTATTTT.

The chain combines TRBV2 with TRBJ2-6; 9 nucleotides agree with TRBD1. V lost 5 bases and J lost 4; bases outside the gene matches: 6. CDR3 length: 16 amino acids. The germline gives CDR1 SNHLY, CDR2 FYNNEI. CDR3 residues: CASSLQGATGANVLTF. CDR3 nucleotide sequence: TGTGCCAGCAGTTTACAGGGGGCGACAGGGGCCAACGTCCTGACTTTC. The full variable domain, rest sourced from reference TRBV2 and TRBJ2-6, is EPEVTQTPSHQVTQMGQEVILRCVPISNHLYFYWYRQILGQKVEFLVSFYNNEISEKSEIFDDQFSVERPDGSNFTLKIRSTKLEDSAMYFCASSLQGATGANVLTFGAGSRLTVL.

V is TRBV7-2 and J is TRBJ2-3; 7 bases are a match to TRBD2. Trimming at V came to 2 bases and at J to 3 bases, leaving 8 bases not matched to a gene. The CDR3 is made up of 16 amino acids. The germline CDR1 and CDR2 sequences are SGHTA and FQGNSA. The CDR3 sequence is CASSLQSGTVTDTQYF. CDR3 coding DNA: TGTGCCAGCAGCTTACAGAGCGGGACTGTAACAGATACGCAGTATTTT.

The chain joins TRBV7-9 to TRBJ1-1, with a weak D call TRBD1 (5 bases). Trimming shortened V by 7 bases and J by 5 bases, and 17 bases separated the two germline ends. CDR3 length equals 14 residues. Germline V gene data show CDR1 as SEHNR and CDR2 as FQNEAQ (reference sequence). In DNA, the CDR3 is TGTGCCAGCACCCGAAGGACGGAGGGGACTGAAGCTTTCTTT. Its translation is CASTRRTEGTEAFF.

J is TRBJ2-7 and V is TRBV4-3, with TRBD2 as a possible D gene (6 bases). This CDR3 has 15 amino acids. Germline assignment: CDR1 LGHNA and CDR2 YSLEER. The V end was cut by 0 bases, the J end by 5 bases, with 14 bases between. CDR3 nucleotide sequence: TGCGCCAGCAGCCAAGAATGGGGACTGAACCACGAGCAGTACTTC. Its protein is CASSQEWGLNHEQYF.

The chain uses TRBV7-2 and TRBJ2-4; no clear D. CDR1 and CDR2 (germline): SGHTA, FQGNSA. Trimming pared 1 base from V and 0 bases from J, leaving 13 bases between. This CDR3 region has 17 residues. The CDR3 region has the DNA TGTGCCAGCAGCTTAGTTCCCAGTACTTCAGCCAAAAACATTCAGTACTTC. This encodes CASSLVPSTSAKNIQYF. Drawing the rest from reference TRBV7-2 and TRBJ2-4, the complete variable domain is GAGVSQSPSNKVTEKGKDVELRCDPISGHTALYWYRQSLGQGLEFLIYFQGNSAPDKSGLPSDRFSAERTGGSVSTLTIQRTQQEDSAVYLCASSLVPSTSAKNIQYFGAGTRLSVL.

This chain connects TRBV6-4 to TRBJ2-2; 13 positions agree with TRBD2. The CDR3 runs 19 residues. V was clipped by 2 bases and J by 4 bases; unmatched bases: 10. Germline V gene lookup returns CDR1 MRHNA and CDR2 SNTAGT. CDR3 coding DNA: TGTGCCAGCAGTGACCCTAGGACTAGCGGGAGATACGGCACCGGGGAGCTGTTTTTT. Amino acid sequence: CASSDPRTSGRYGTGELFF.

This chain links TRBV4-1 with TRBJ2-4, with 10 positions matching TRBD2. CDR1 and CDR2 from the germline V gene are MGHRA and YSYEKL. J was trimmed by 1 base and V by 0 bases; bases with no gene match: 12. This CDR3 has 20 residues. The CDR3 nucleotides are TGCGCCAGCAGCCAAGACTCTAGCGGGAGTTTTTTCGGTGCCAAAAACATTCAGTACTTC. It translates to CASSQDSSGSFFGAKNIQYF.

This clonotype was seen a handful of times. The genes are TRBV20-1 and TRBJ2-7; 10 bases are a match to TRBD1. The CDR3 totals 13 residues. The ends lost 8 bases at V and 0 bases at J; junction bases unmatched: 4. The germline gives CDR1 DFQATT, CDR2 SNEGSKA (reference sequence). The CDR3 loop reads CSHRDRGSYEQYF. Written as DNA, the CDR3 is TGCAGTCACCGGGACAGGGGCTCCTACGAGCAGTACTTC.

The chain links TRBV19 to TRBJ1-5; maybe TRBD1 (5 bases). Germline CDR1 reads LNHDA; CDR2 reads SQIVND (reference sequence). The CDR3 extends over 15 amino acids. The V end was cut by 3 bases, the J end by 0 bases, with 9 bases between. The CDR3 is CASSIYGTSNQPQHF. In DNA, the CDR3 is TGTGCCAGTAGTATCTACGGGACTAGCAATCAGCCCCAGCATTTT.

The chain combines TRBV6-2 or TRBV6-3 with TRBJ2-2; D call uncertain. CDR1 MNHEY and CDR2 SVGEGT come from the germline V gene. V shed 6 bases and J shed 4 bases, with 6 bases lying between them. CDR3 size: 12 residues. CDR3 sequence reads: CASRDGTGELFF. The CDR3 DNA is TGTGCCAGCAGAGATGGCACCGGGGAGCTGTTTTTT.